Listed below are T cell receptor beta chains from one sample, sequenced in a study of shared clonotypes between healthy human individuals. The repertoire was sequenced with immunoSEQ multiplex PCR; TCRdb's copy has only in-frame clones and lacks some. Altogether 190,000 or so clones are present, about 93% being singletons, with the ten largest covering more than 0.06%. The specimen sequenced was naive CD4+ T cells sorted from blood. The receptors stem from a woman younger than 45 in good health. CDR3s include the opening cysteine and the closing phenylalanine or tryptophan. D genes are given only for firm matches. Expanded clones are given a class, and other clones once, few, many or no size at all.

CDR3 DNA: TGTGCCAGCAGCTCCGGGACTAGCGCCGAGCAGTACTTC
CDR3 protein: CASSSGTSAEQYF
J gene: TRBJ2-7
D gene: TRBD2
CDR3 length: 13
clone size: .
V gene: TRBV5-4

CDR3 DNA: TGTGCCAGCTCCCCCAACAGGGGGGACCAGCCCCAGCATTTT
CDR3 protein: CASSPNRGDQPQHF
J gene: TRBJ1-5
D gene: TRBD1
CDR3 length: 14
clone size: .
V gene: TRBV18

CDR3 DNA: TGTGCCATCAGTGAAGTGTTTGGGAGCGCCGGGGAGCTGTTTTTT
CDR3 protein: CAISEVFGSAGELFF
J gene: TRBJ2-2
D gene: .
CDR3 length: 15
clone size: .
V gene: TRBV10-3

CDR3 DNA: TGTGCCAGCAGCCGCTACCTCGGGACAGACGGGTATTCGGAGACCCAGTACTTC
CDR3 protein: CASSRYLGTDGYSETQYF
J gene: TRBJ2-5
D gene: TRBD1
CDR3 length: 18
clone size: .
V gene: TRBV4-2

CDR3 DNA: TGTGCCATCAGGGACAGACCGGACTCCGGGGAGCTGTTTTTT
CDR3 protein: CAIRDRPDSGELFF
J gene: TRBJ2-2
D gene: .
CDR3 length: 14
clone size: .
V gene: TRBV10-3

CDR3 DNA: TGTGCCAGTAGTTTTAAGGGCCTTGAGAACTACGAGCAGTACTTC
CDR3 protein: CASSFKGLENYEQYF
J gene: TRBJ2-7
D gene: .
CDR3 length: 15
clone size: .
V gene: TRBV19

CDR3 DNA: TGCAGCGTTGACCAGGGGGCCTACGAGCAGTACTTC
CDR3 protein: CSVDQGAYEQYF
J gene: TRBJ2-7
D gene: TRBD1
CDR3 length: 12
clone size: .
V gene: TRBV29-1

CDR3 DNA: TGTGCCAGTAGTCTAAGGACAGGGGCCGGCACTGAAGCTTTCTTT
CDR3 protein: CASSLRTGAGTEAFF
J gene: TRBJ1-1
D gene: TRBD1
CDR3 length: 15
clone size: few
V gene: TRBV19

CDR3 DNA: TGTGCCAGCAGCCTCCCCGGGACTAGATCCTACGAGCAGTACTTC
CDR3 protein: CASSLPGTRSYEQYF
J gene: TRBJ2-7
D gene: TRBD2
CDR3 length: 15
clone size: .
V gene: TRBV14

CDR3 DNA: TGCAGCGTTGAAGATCAAAAAGGGGGGCAGTACTTC
CDR3 protein: CSVEDQKGGQYF
J gene: TRBJ2-7
D gene: .
CDR3 length: 12
clone size: .
V gene: TRBV29-1

CDR3 DNA: TGTGCCAGCAGTGAGAGTGGGGGGATTAATGAAAAACTGTTTTTT
CDR3 protein: CASSESGGINEKLFF
J gene: TRBJ1-4
D gene: .
CDR3 length: 15
clone size: .
V gene: TRBV2

CDR3 DNA: TGTGCCAGCAGCGCGGGACAGGGGGTTCAGCCCCAGCATTTT
CDR3 protein: CASSAGQGVQPQHF
J gene: TRBJ1-5
D gene: TRBD1
CDR3 length: 14
clone size: .
V gene: TRBV9

CDR3 DNA: TGTGCCAGCAAAAACACTGAAGCTTTCTTT
CDR3 protein: CASKNTEAFF
J gene: TRBJ1-1
D gene: .
CDR3 length: 10
clone size: .
V gene: TRBV28

CDR3 DNA: TGTGCCATCAGTGAGAGACAGGGGGTCTACGAGCAGTACTTC
CDR3 protein: CAISERQGVYEQYF
J gene: TRBJ2-7
D gene: TRBD1
CDR3 length: 14
clone size: .
V gene: TRBV10-3

CDR3 DNA: TGTGCCAGTAGTATGTCGAGCGGGAGTGGTTGGGGTTACGAGCAGTACTTC
CDR3 protein: CASSMSSGSGWGYEQYF
J gene: TRBJ2-7
D gene: TRBD2
CDR3 length: 17
clone size: .
V gene: TRBV19

CDR3 DNA: TGCGCCAGCAGCTTGGATTCGGCTAGCGGGAACTGGAGGACTTCCTACGAGCAGTACTTC
CDR3 protein: CASSLDSASGNWRTSYEQYF
J gene: TRBJ2-7
D gene: TRBD2
CDR3 length: 20
clone size: once
V gene: TRBV5-1

CDR3 DNA: TGTGCCAGCAGTCCACCGACAGGGGGGAATGAAAAACTGTTTTTT
CDR3 protein: CASSPPTGGNEKLFF
J gene: TRBJ1-4
D gene: TRBD1
CDR3 length: 15
clone size: .
V gene: TRBV28

CDR3 DNA: TGCGCCAGCAGCTTGGCGGGAGGGATTAGCACAGATACGCAGTATTTT
CDR3 protein: CASSLAGGISTDTQYF
J gene: TRBJ2-3
D gene: TRBD2
CDR3 length: 16
clone size: once
V gene: TRBV5-1

CDR3 DNA: TGCGCCAGCGCCTTGGGCACGAATTCACCCCTCCACTTT
CDR3 protein: CASALGTNSPLHF
J gene: TRBJ1-6
D gene: .
CDR3 length: 13
clone size: .
V gene: TRBV5-1

CDR3 DNA: TGTGCCAGTAATATTGGAGTCGGGGCGATAGATACGCAGTATTTT
CDR3 protein: CASNIGVGAIDTQYF
J gene: TRBJ2-3
D gene: .
CDR3 length: 15
clone size: .
V gene: TRBV19

CDR3 DNA: TGTGCCAGCAGTGTGCAGGGGATTACTGAAGCTTTCTTT
CDR3 protein: CASSVQGITEAFF
J gene: TRBJ1-1
D gene: .
CDR3 length: 13
clone size: .
V gene: TRBV28

CDR3 DNA: TGTGCCAGCAGTCCCACGTCGAGCTCCTACGAGCAGTACTTC
CDR3 protein: CASSPTSSSYEQYF
J gene: TRBJ2-7
D gene: .
CDR3 length: 14
clone size: .
V gene: TRBV28

CDR3 DNA: TGTGCCAGCAGTCACTCGGGACAGGGATTCATGAACACTGAAGCTTTCTTT
CDR3 protein: CASSHSGQGFMNTEAFF
J gene: TRBJ1-1
D gene: TRBD1
CDR3 length: 17
clone size: once
V gene: TRBV27

CDR3 DNA: TGTGCCTGGAGTCGACATCACTACGAGCAGTACTTC
CDR3 protein: CAWSRHHYEQYF
J gene: TRBJ2-7
D gene: .
CDR3 length: 12
clone size: .
V gene: TRBV30

CDR3 DNA: TGTGCCTGGAGAAGAGGTACTAGCGGGGCTTCCTACGAGCAGTACTTC
CDR3 protein: CAWRRGTSGASYEQYF
J gene: TRBJ2-7
D gene: TRBD2
CDR3 length: 16
clone size: .
V gene: TRBV30

CDR3 DNA: TGTGCCAGCAGCTCAAACCGGGCAAGGGGAGGAAACACCATATATTTT
CDR3 protein: CASSSNRARGGNTIYF
J gene: TRBJ1-3
D gene: .
CDR3 length: 16
clone size: .
V gene: TRBV7-6

CDR3 DNA: TGTGCCAGCAGTTACTCTACAGGGAGTCTTAATGAAAAACTGTTTTTT
CDR3 protein: CASSYSTGSLNEKLFF
J gene: TRBJ1-4
D gene: .
CDR3 length: 16
clone size: .
V gene: TRBV6-5

CDR3 DNA: TGTGCCATCAGTGAAGAAGGGTTTAAAGAGACCCAGTACTTC
CDR3 protein: CAISEEGFKETQYF
J gene: TRBJ2-5
D gene: .
CDR3 length: 14
clone size: .
V gene: TRBV10-3

CDR3 DNA: TGTGCCAGCAGTGATGGACAGGGCACTGAAGCTTTCTTT
CDR3 protein: CASSDGQGTEAFF
J gene: TRBJ1-1
D gene: TRBD1
CDR3 length: 13
clone size: .
V gene: TRBV25-1

CDR3 DNA: TGTGCCAGCAGCTTACAATTCGGTCCCTACGAGCAGTACTTC
CDR3 protein: CASSLQFGPYEQYF
J gene: TRBJ2-7
D gene: .
CDR3 length: 14
clone size: .
V gene: TRBV7-3

CDR3 DNA: TGTGCCAGCAGCTCCGGGACCAGCGGGAGCGGGAAAAAGCAGTACTTC
CDR3 protein: CASSSGTSGSGKKQYF
J gene: TRBJ2-7
D gene: TRBD2
CDR3 length: 16
clone size: .
V gene: TRBV28

CDR3 DNA: TGTGCCAGCTCACCACCTCAGGGCTACGAGCAGTACTTC
CDR3 protein: CASSPPQGYEQYF
J gene: TRBJ2-7
D gene: .
CDR3 length: 13
clone size: once
V gene: TRBV18

CDR3 DNA: TGTGCCTGGAGTAGGGAGGTCCCAAATTCACCCCTCCACTTT
CDR3 protein: CAWSREVPNSPLHF
J gene: TRBJ1-6
D gene: .
CDR3 length: 14
clone size: .
V gene: TRBV30

CDR3 DNA: TGTGCCAGCAGAGGGTTGCGCACAGATACGCAGTATTTT
CDR3 protein: CASRGLRTDTQYF
J gene: TRBJ2-3
D gene: .
CDR3 length: 13
clone size: .
V gene: TRBV2

CDR3 DNA: TGTGCCAGCAGTTTCGGGTTCTGGGTGGAAGACTATGGCTACACCTTC
CDR3 protein: CASSFGFWVEDYGYTF
J gene: TRBJ1-2
D gene: .
CDR3 length: 16
clone size: .
V gene: TRBV28

CDR3 DNA: TGTGCCAGCAGCTCCTGGGGGCGGACAGATACGCAGTATTTT
CDR3 protein: CASSSWGRTDTQYF
J gene: TRBJ2-3
D gene: .
CDR3 length: 14
clone size: .
V gene: TRBV11-2

CDR3 DNA: TGTGCCAGCAGCGTAGGAGGGAGAGGGACAGATACGCAGTATTTT
CDR3 protein: CASSVGGRGTDTQYF
J gene: TRBJ2-3
D gene: .
CDR3 length: 15
clone size: .
V gene: TRBV9

CDR3 DNA: TGTGCCAGCAGTTATGGACCAGATACGCAGTATTTT
CDR3 protein: CASSYGPDTQYF
J gene: TRBJ2-3
D gene: .
CDR3 length: 12
clone size: .
V gene: TRBV28

CDR3 DNA: TGTGCCAGCAGCGATACAGGGGAACAGCCCCAGCATTTT
CDR3 protein: CASSDTGEQPQHF
J gene: TRBJ1-5
D gene: TRBD1
CDR3 length: 13
clone size: .
V gene: TRBV7-9

CDR3 DNA: TGTGCCATCAGTGAGTCGACTAGCGGGAGAGCTGGGGAGCTGTTTTTT
CDR3 protein: CAISESTSGRAGELFF
J gene: TRBJ2-2
D gene: TRBD2
CDR3 length: 16
clone size: once
V gene: TRBV10-3

CDR3 DNA: TGTGCCAGCAGCGTAGCTTCCCAGCGGGAGATTTTAGAGACCCAGTACTTC
CDR3 protein: CASSVASQREILETQYF
J gene: TRBJ2-5
D gene: TRBD2
CDR3 length: 17
clone size: .
V gene: TRBV9

CDR3 DNA: TGTGCCAGCAGAAGACCTGACAGGGGGCACTACGAGCAGTACTTC
CDR3 protein: CASRRPDRGHYEQYF
J gene: TRBJ2-7
D gene: TRBD1
CDR3 length: 15
clone size: .
V gene: TRBV6-6

CDR3 DNA: TGTGCCAGCAGCGAACAGCCGAACACTGAAGCTTTCTTT
CDR3 protein: CASSEQPNTEAFF
J gene: TRBJ1-1
D gene: .
CDR3 length: 13
clone size: .
V gene: TRBV7-3

CDR3 DNA: TGTGCCAGCAGCTTGGGGACAAGCGGGAGCTACGAGCAGTACTTC
CDR3 protein: CASSLGTSGSYEQYF
J gene: TRBJ2-7
D gene: TRBD2
CDR3 length: 15
clone size: .
V gene: TRBV5-6

CDR3 DNA: TGTGCCAGCCGCTCTTCCGGTGCGGGAGCCGTCTACGAGCAGTACTTC
CDR3 protein: CASRSSGAGAVYEQYF
J gene: TRBJ2-7
D gene: TRBD2
CDR3 length: 16
clone size: .
V gene: TRBV28

CDR3 DNA: TGTGCCAGTAGCGGTTGGGGCAAAACCTACGAGCAGTACTTC
CDR3 protein: CASSGWGKTYEQYF
J gene: TRBJ2-7
D gene: .
CDR3 length: 14
clone size: .
V gene: TRBV19

CDR3 DNA: TGTGCCAGCAGTGAAGCGGGAGGGCCTTCCTACGAGCAGTACTTC
CDR3 protein: CASSEAGGPSYEQYF
J gene: TRBJ2-7
D gene: TRBD2
CDR3 length: 15
clone size: .
V gene: TRBV6-1

CDR3 DNA: TGTGCCAGCAGCCACGATCGATACGAGCAGTACTTC
CDR3 protein: CASSHDRYEQYF
J gene: TRBJ2-7
D gene: .
CDR3 length: 12
clone size: few
V gene: TRBV5-4

CDR3 DNA: TGTGCCAGTGGATTGGGGCAAGCAACTAATGAAAAACTGTTTTTT
CDR3 protein: CASGLGQATNEKLFF
J gene: TRBJ1-4
D gene: .
CDR3 length: 15
clone size: .
V gene: TRBV19

CDR3 DNA: TGTGCCAGCAGTGAAGGGGGTATTTACGAGCAGTACTTC
CDR3 protein: CASSEGGIYEQYF
J gene: TRBJ2-7
D gene: .
CDR3 length: 13
clone size: .
V gene: TRBV6-1

CDR3 DNA: TGTGCCAGTAATCCCACAGGGGGCGCGGATGGCTACACCTTC
CDR3 protein: CASNPTGGADGYTF
J gene: TRBJ1-2
D gene: TRBD1
CDR3 length: 14
clone size: .
V gene: TRBV19

CDR3 DNA: TGCGCCAGCAGCTTGGAAACAGTTAATTCACCCCTCCACTTT
CDR3 protein: CASSLETVNSPLHF
J gene: TRBJ1-6
D gene: .
CDR3 length: 14
clone size: .
V gene: TRBV5-1

CDR3 DNA: TGTGCCAGTAGTATATTGGCAGGACATACCTACGAGCAGTACTTC
CDR3 protein: CASSILAGHTYEQYF
J gene: TRBJ2-7
D gene: .
CDR3 length: 15
clone size: few
V gene: TRBV19

CDR3 DNA: TGTGCCATCAGTGGCCCGGGGGAAGTGGGTGAGCAGTTCTTC
CDR3 protein: CAISGPGEVGEQFF
J gene: TRBJ2-1
D gene: .
CDR3 length: 14
clone size: .
V gene: TRBV10-3

CDR3 DNA: TGTGCCAGCAGTCAGTGGGGTCGGGTCGCGACGGCCTATGGCTACACCTTC
CDR3 protein: CASSQWGRVATAYGYTF
J gene: TRBJ1-2
D gene: .
CDR3 length: 17
clone size: .
V gene: TRBV2

CDR3 DNA: TGTGCCAGTAACACGCGGGAAGAGTCTGGGGCCAACGTCCTGACTTTC
CDR3 protein: CASNTREESGANVLTF
J gene: TRBJ2-6
D gene: .
CDR3 length: 16
clone size: .
V gene: TRBV19

CDR3 DNA: TGCGCCAGCAGCCCGGATTTCCGACAGGGCGAGCAGTACTTC
CDR3 protein: CASSPDFRQGEQYF
J gene: TRBJ2-7
D gene: TRBD1
CDR3 length: 14
clone size: .
V gene: TRBV4-1

CDR3 DNA: TGCAGTGCCCTGAAGGGCACTGAAGCTTTCTTT
CDR3 protein: CSALKGTEAFF
J gene: TRBJ1-1
D gene: .
CDR3 length: 11
clone size: .
V gene: TRBV20-1

CDR3 DNA: TGTGCCAGCAGTTTGACTAGCGGGCTAACGTCCTACGAGCAGTACTTC
CDR3 protein: CASSLTSGLTSYEQYF
J gene: TRBJ2-7
D gene: TRBD2
CDR3 length: 16
clone size: .
V gene: TRBV28

CDR3 DNA: TGTGCCAGCAGTCTACCGGCAGGGGCGAACACCGGGGAGCTGTTTTTT
CDR3 protein: CASSLPAGANTGELFF
J gene: TRBJ2-2
D gene: .
CDR3 length: 16
clone size: .
V gene: TRBV28